This passage covers 22 T cell receptor beta chains from one sample sequenced in a study of CD8 T cells in ankylosing spondylitis. Study-level results: Seemingly distinctive of ankylosing spondylitis blood was a TCR beta motif formed by eight highly homologous variants.

MiXCR was run by TCRdb on the 5' RACE reads, yielding one entry per CDR3 protein. There are around 440,000 distinct CDR3 sequences in the sample; roughly 18% occur only once, and just over 1% lies in the top ten. Their target antigens are unknown. The sequenced material came from blood, either unsorted or a sorted T cell fraction (not recorded which). The receptors originated from a male donor with ankylosing spondylitis.

The V gene is TRBV5-1, the J gene TRBJ2-6; no clear D. The CDR3 runs to 15 residues. CDR1 is SGHRS, CDR2 YFSETQ, per germline. Trimming took 5 bases from V and 0 from J, leaving 9 bases between them. The CDR3 DNA sequence: TGCGCCAGCAGAACAGTCCTCTCTGGGGCCAACGTCCTGACTTTC. Translated: CASRTVLSGANVLTF.

This clonotype was counted only a few times. The V gene is TRBV3-1, the J gene TRBJ2-3; D call uncertain. The length of the CDR3 is 14 residues. The V end was cut by 1 base, the J end by 4 bases, with 9 bases between. Germline V gene sequence: CDR1 LGHDT, CDR2 YNNKEL (reference sequence). The CDR3 loop reads CASSQGTTSDTQYF. CDR3 bases: TGTGCCAGCAGCCAAGGGACGACCTCAGATACGCAGTATTTT.

This clonotype has more than one count but fewer than ten. The rearrangement uses TRBV10-3 and TRBJ2-1, with 7 bases lining up with TRBD2. Trimming removed 7 bases from V and 1 base from J; junction bases left unmatched: 10. CDR3 size: 16 residues. Germline lookup yields CDR1 ENHRY and CDR2 SYGVKD. The CDR3 loop reads CAITSTLAVSYNEQFF. For the CDR3, the DNA is TGTGCCATCACCTCCACTCTAGCGGTATCCTACAATGAGCAGTTCTTC.

This clonotype was seen a handful of times. The chain links TRBV30 to TRBJ2-1; possible D gene TRBD2, 5 bases. The germline V and J ends were trimmed by 0 bases and 9 bases, with 12 bases remaining between them. The CDR3 has 13 residues. The germline gives CDR1 GTSNPN, CDR2 SVGIG (reference sequence). The CDR3 is CAWSVLVLSEQFF. The CDR3 coding sequence is TGTGCCTGGAGTGTACTAGTTCTCAGTGAGCAGTTCTTC.

The gene calls are TRBV6-1 and TRBJ2-1, with 7 bases aligning to TRBD1. The CDR3 is made up of 15 amino acids. Germline CDR1 reads MNHNS; CDR2 reads SASEGT. With V trimmed by 10 bases and J by 6 bases, 15 bases remained unmatched. This chain's CDR3 is CATVRGQLSGNEQFF. DNA of the CDR3: TGTGCCACTGTCCGGGGACAGCTATCGGGCAATGAGCAGTTCTTC.

This clonotype was recorded a few times. J is TRBJ2-3 and V is TRBV20-1; 7 bases match TRBD2. V lost 2 bases, J lost 2 bases, and 16 bases stayed unmatched. From germline, CDR1 is DFQATT and CDR2 SNEGSKA (reference sequence). The CDR3 sequence is 18 residues long. CDR3 DNA: TGCAGTGCTAGATCCCGCCTTGGCCGTCGGGACTACACAGATACGCAGTATTTT. It translates to CSARSRLGRRDYTDTQYF.

Only a few counts were recorded for this clonotype. The chain has TRBV19 and TRBJ2-7, with a possible D match to TRBD1 (5 bases). The CDR3 extends over 15 amino acids. With 3 bases removed from V and 4 bases from J, the gap between germline ends came to 16 bases. Germline CDR1 is LNHDA and CDR2 is SQIVND (reference sequence). CDR3 bases: TGTGCCAGTAGTATCACCCCAGGGTCCCATTACGAGCAGTACTTC. It is translated as CASSITPGSHYEQYF.

This clonotype was seen a few times. This chain joins TRBV10-3 and TRBJ1-1; D is uncertain. The CDR3 is made up of 14 amino acids. The V and J ends lost 2 bases and 2 bases respectively, with 9 bases between them. The germline gives CDR1 ENHRY, CDR2 SYGVKD. The CDR3 protein is CAISEGGSNTEAFF. DNA for the CDR3: TGTGCCATCAGTGAGGGCGGGTCTAACACTGAAGCTTTCTTT.

This clonotype was seen only a few times. The V call is TRBV6-1, the J call TRBJ2-7; 10 nucleotides line up with TRBD2. Germline V gene sequence: CDR1 MNHNS, CDR2 SASEGT. The CDR3 consists of 15 residues. The junction had 0 bases not matched to a gene; V was cut back by 0 bases and J by 1 base. The CDR3 here is CASSEAGLASYEQYF. CDR3 in DNA: TGTGCCAGCAGTGAAGCGGGACTAGCGTCCTACGAGCAGTACTTC.

Only a few counts were recorded for this clonotype. This rearrangement joins TRBV10-3 to TRBJ1-5; D is possibly TRBD1 (5 bases). V lost 5 bases, J lost 0 bases, and 14 bases lay in between. Germline V gives CDR1 ENHRY, CDR2 SYGVKD. This CDR3 has 16 amino acids. In DNA, the CDR3 is TGTGCCATCAGTCCCCGTGGGGGGGATAGCAATCAGCCCCAGCATTTT. It yields the protein CAISPRGGDSNQPQHF.

This clonotype has at least ten counts. The junction departs from the called germline gene at one end, perhaps through a read error. CDR3 protein: CASSLVVSTDTQYF. DNA for the CDR3: TGTGCCAGCAGCTTAGTCGTCAGCACAGATACGCAGTATTTT. This chain joins TRBV5-1 and TRBJ2-3; D is uncertain. The CDR3 contains 14 residues. CDR1 and CDR2 (germline): SGHRS, YFSETQ.

The sample holds a few counts of this clonotype. The chain joins TRBV7-2 to TRBJ2-5, with 7 bases aligning to TRBD2. Trimming at V came to 6 bases and at J to 2 bases, leaving 12 bases not matched to a gene. Germline V gene sequence: CDR1 SGHTA, CDR2 FQGNSA. The length of the CDR3 is 16 residues. The CDR3 DNA follows: TGTGCCAGCAGGTGGGGCGGGAGAAGGGGACAAGAGACCCAGTACTTC. The encoded protein is CASRWGGRRGQETQYF.

This clonotype came up a few times. The chain carries TRBV6-2 or TRBV6-3 and TRBJ2-3; 7 bases are a match to TRBD1. The CDR3 totals 15 residues. Germline trimming cut 0 bases from V and 7 bases from J; bases unmatched to any gene: 7. CDR1 is MNHEY, CDR2 SVGEGT, per germline. CDR3 region: CASSYSGQSKNTQYF. The CDR3, as DNA: TGTGCCAGCAGTTACTCGGGACAGTCGAAAAATACGCAGTATTTT.

The J gene is TRBJ2-7, the V gene TRBV18; the D is unclear. Germline V CDR1 and CDR2: KGHSH, LQKENI. V was shortened by 4 bases and J by 1 base, with 14 bases between the two germline ends. This CDR3 is 15 amino acids long. CDR3: CASSRNPPGSYEQYF. CDR3 nucleotide sequence: TGTGCCAGCTCACGCAACCCACCCGGGTCCTACGAGCAGTACTTC.

The chain carries TRBV20-1 and TRBJ1-1; D is undetermined. CDR1 is DFQATT, CDR2 SNEGSKA, per germline (reference sequence). The V and J ends lost 6 bases and 3 bases respectively, with 17 bases between them. This CDR3 comprises 14 residues. DNA of the CDR3: TGCAGTGCCCTCAGTAAGGGATGGGACACTGAAGCTTTCTTT. Translation gives CSALSKGWDTEAFF.

This clonotype has only a few counts. The chain is built from TRBV28 and TRBJ1-5; D call uncertain. The CDR3 loop spans 15 amino acids. Germline loops: CDR1 MDHEN, CDR2 SYDVKM. V was trimmed by 6 bases and J by 1 base, leaving 13 bases between them. CDR3 coding DNA: TGTGCCAGCAGGGTTACCCCCTCAAGCAATCAGCCCCAGCATTTT. Its translation: CASRVTPSSNQPQHF.

The V call is TRBV5-1, the J call TRBJ2-7; D gene unclear. The V gene's germline CDR1 is SGHRS and CDR2 YFSETQ. V lost 2 bases and J lost 2, with 8 bases in between. CDR3 length: 13 amino acids. DNA for the CDR3: TGCGCCAGCAGCTTTTCAGCTACCTACGAGCAGTACTTC. It encodes CASSFSATYEQYF.

The chain recombines TRBV18 with TRBJ2-2; D possibly corresponds to TRBD2 (5 bases). Germline assignment: CDR1 KGHSH and CDR2 LQKENI. This CDR3 is built from 17 residues. The V end lost 3 bases, the J end lost 3 bases, and 17 bases lay between the germline ends. CDR3 nucleotides: TGTGCCAGCTCACCCTCTCTCGAGGGCTCCCACACCGGGGAGCTGTTTTTT. This codes for CASSPSLEGSHTGELFF. Full variable domain (remainder filled in from reference TRBV18 and TRBJ2-2): NAGVMQNPRHLVRRRGQEARLRCSPMKGHSHVYWYRQLPEEGLKFMVYLQKENIIDESGMPKERFSAEFPKEGPSILRIQQVVRGDSAAYFCASSPSLEGSHTGELFFGEGSRLTVL.

In its sample, this clonotype was seen a few times. The chain has TRBV7-8 and TRBJ2-7, with a weak D call TRBD1 (5 bases). Germline V gives CDR1 SGHVS, CDR2 FQNEAQ. The CDR3 sequence is 16 residues long. V was trimmed by 0 bases and J by 5 bases, leaving 17 bases between them. In DNA, the CDR3 is TGTGCCAGCAGCTTAGCTTCGCAGGGCGGTCAGAACGAGCAGTACTTC. Protein product: CASSLASQGGQNEQYF.

This clonotype turned up a few times. V usage is TRBV9 and J usage is TRBJ1-2, with D perhaps matching TRBD1 (5 bases). The germline V gene has CDR1 SGDLS and CDR2 YYNGEE. Deletions cut 3 bases from V and 3 bases from J, with 12 bases between. The CDR3 spans 14 residues. The CDR3 nucleotides are TGTGCCAGCAGCGAAGACCAGGGATACTATGGCTACACCTTC. Amino acids: CASSEDQGYYGYTF.

The V and J genes are TRBV19 and TRBJ2-3; D gene unclear. Germline V gene lookup returns CDR1 LNHDA and CDR2 SQIVND (reference sequence). With 7 bases removed from V and 1 base from J, the gap between germline ends came to 6 bases. The CDR3 runs to 12 residues. The CDR3 region is CASIGRTDTQYF. The DNA for the CDR3 is TGTGCCAGTATAGGACGCACAGATACGCAGTATTTT.

This clonotype was observed at least ten times. The V call is TRBV12-3 or TRBV12-4, the J call TRBJ1-2; D possibly corresponds to TRBD1 (5 bases). CDR3 length: 16 amino acids. V dropped 4 bases and J dropped 4 bases, with 19 bases sitting between them. The CDR3 sequence is CASSSRRGKGPYGYTF. The DNA of the CDR3 is TGTGCCAGCAGTTCGCGCCGGGGCAAAGGGCCCTATGGCTACACCTTC.